The entry below gives a single T cell receptor (beta chain) sequence along with its context. What it binds is not known. The table came from immunoSEQ multiplex PCR; TCRdb's copy has only in-frame clones and leaves some out. The data show 76,000 or so clones, with roughly nine tenths seen just once and around 13% held by the top ten. Trimming cost V 5 bases and J 3 bases; bases outside gene matches: 3. CDR3 length: 15 residues. The germline V gene has CDR1 MNHNS and CDR2 SASEGT. The data are from a study of OX40 agonist ivuxolimab in advanced cancers. Study-wide context: At doses from 0.01 to 10 mg/kg, patients were given intravenous ivuxolimab every 2 weeks. Patients treated during dose escalation were battling hepatocellular carcinoma, melanoma, renal cell or head and neck cancer.

At cycle 4 day 1, cycle 7 day 1, and baseline, blood was sampled. Study outcomes and limitations: It was also the case that some nonresponders had low normalized T-cell clonal expansion.

The receptor was isolated from an adult with an advanced solid tumor such as melanoma, head and neck, liver or kidney cancer. V is TRBV6-1 and J is TRBJ2-1; 11 bases line up with TRBD2. The starting material was CD4+ or CD8+ T cells sorted from blood, obtained in a trial of the OX40 agonist ivuxolimab. For the CDR3, the DNA is TGTGCCAGCAGTCCACTAGCGGGAGACTACAATGAGCAGTTCTTC. Amino acid sequence: CASSPLAGDYNEQFF.